The clone carrying this T cell receptor beta chain showed up many times. One entry per CDR3 protein, called by TCRdb with MiXCR from the RT-PCR reads. The sample includes about 680,000 distinct CDR3 sequences, more than 13% of them seen just once. In germline, CDR1 is SGDLS, CDR2 YYNGEE. The V end lost 3 bases, the J end lost 2 bases, and 12 bases lay between the germline ends. There are 14 residues in the CDR3. This clonotype originated in a female donor in good health, serving as a healthy control. The chain links TRBV9 to TRBJ2-7; D possibly corresponds to TRBD2 (6 bases). The source material was memory CD4+ T cells from blood. The CDR3 region has the DNA TGTGCCAGCAGCGCACGCGGGAACACCTACGAGCAGTACTTC. Translating gives CASSARGNTYEQYF.